Each of the 10 T cell receptor beta chains below was sequenced from the same sample in a study of read filtering for tumor transcriptome and immune sequencing. From 400 to 450 ng of RNA, a library with molecular barcoded alpha/delta and beta/gamma adaptors was made. One entry per CDR3 protein results from TCRdb running MiXCR on the reads. Of about 39,000 distinct CDR3 sequences detected, more than 13% appear once; the ten largest clones hold 6.5% to 8.5%. The sequenced sample was a population of CD138-negative cells sorted from bone marrow. These receptors were collected from a donor at least 40 years old with multiple myeloma.

This clonotype was detected only a few times. A much larger clone differs from this one at a single base, so this may be a read error. This chain connects TRBV2 to TRBJ2-2; unclear D gene. There are 16 residues in the CDR3. Germline V gene lookup returns CDR1 SNHLY and CDR2 FYNNEI. V was pared by 2 bases and J by 3 bases, with 13 bases between. The CDR3 nucleotides read TGTGCCAGCAGTGAATGGAGTCATGTGTACACCGGGGAGCTGTTTTTT. This sequence encodes CASSEWSHVYTGELFF.

This clonotype was seen at least ten times. This rearrangement joins TRBV12-3 or TRBV12-4 to TRBJ2-5; D may be TRBD1 (5 bases). The CDR3 length is 12 residues. Trimming took off 7 bases at V and 2 bases at J, with 8 bases between the two ends. The chain's CDR3 is CASTPGQETQYF. CDR3 nucleotide sequence: TGTGCCAGCACCCCAGGGCAAGAGACCCAGTACTTC.

This clonotype was seen repeatedly, ten times or more. The rearrangement links TRBV5-1 to TRBJ2-1; 7 bases agree with TRBD2. V dropped 2 bases and J dropped 2; count of bases not matched to a gene: 7. The CDR3 loop spans 16 amino acids. Germline V gene lookup returns CDR1 SGHRS and CDR2 YFSETQ. CDR3 amino acids: CASSFFPAGAYNEQFF. The CDR3 nucleotides are TGCGCCAGCAGCTTCTTTCCTGCGGGAGCCTACAATGAGCAGTTCTTC.

In its sample, this clonotype was seen many times. A much larger clonotype is one base distant, so this may be a read error. The chain carries TRBV6-2 or TRBV6-3 and TRBJ2-1; D may be TRBD1 (6 bases). From germline, CDR1 is MNHEY and CDR2 SVGEGT. Trimming removed 6 bases from V and 0 bases from J, with 15 bases in between. CDR3 length: 16 residues. CDR3 protein: CASRQDSWSSYNEQFF. The CDR3 coding sequence is TGTGCCAGCAGACAGGACAGCTGGAGCTCCTACAATGAGCAGTTCTTC.

By share of the sample, this clonotype is medium-sized. The chain recombines TRBV15 with TRBJ2-1, with no clear D. The V and J ends lost 0 bases and 5 bases respectively, with 8 bases between them. Germline loops: CDR1 LNHNV, CDR2 YYDKDF (reference sequence). The CDR3 covers 14 residues. The DNA for the CDR3 is TGTGCCACCAGCAGAGATTACTCAAACAATGAGCAGTTCTTC. Residues: CATSRDYSNNEQFF.

The genes are TRBV18 and TRBJ2-5; perhaps TRBD2 as D (7 bases). The V and J ends lost 3 bases and 1 base respectively, with 9 bases between them. In germline, CDR1 is KGHSH, CDR2 LQKENI. The CDR3 length is 14 residues. The CDR3 sequence: CASSPGGAQETQYF. CDR3 coding DNA: TGTGCCAGCTCACCGGGGGGGGCCCAAGAGACCCAGTACTTC.

In its sample, this clonotype was seen once. The germline gene is not matched at one end of the junction; a read error may be the cause. The chain has TRBV7-2 and TRBJ2-7; the match to TRBD2 covers 7 bases. This CDR3 is 18 amino acids long. CDR1 and CDR2 from the germline V gene are SGHTA and FQGNSA. Here the CDR3 reads CACSLERPSGIYSYGQYF. CDR3 nucleotide sequence: TGTGCCTGCAGTCTAGAACGCCCCAGCGGGATTTACTCCTACGGGCAGTACTTC.

In this sample, this clonotype turned up many times. V is TRBV20-1 and J is TRBJ1-4; D unclear. Germline V gene lookup returns CDR1 DFQATT and CDR2 SNEGSKA (reference sequence). The CDR3 consists of 13 residues. V was pared by 6 bases and J by 12 bases, with 20 bases between. The CDR3 nucleotides read TGCAGTGCCGACCGGTGGGGTTTTAAGGAACTGTTTTTT. This sequence encodes CSADRWGFKELFF.

This sequence joins TRBV6-1 and TRBJ2-5; either TRBD1 or TRBD2 may supply D (5 bases each). This CDR3 has 14 residues. The germline V gene has CDR1 MNHNS and CDR2 SASEGT. V was clipped by 4 bases and J by 5 bases, with 14 bases between them. CDR3 DNA sequence: TGTGCCAGCAGTGTCCCAGGGAGTGGGGAGACCCAGTACTTC. Translation gives CASSVPGSGETQYF.

This clonotype was seen at least ten times. V is TRBV7-3 and J is TRBJ2-1, with D unresolved. Trimming removed 4 bases at V and 0 bases at J, with 13 bases between. Germline CDR1 SGHTA, CDR2 FQGTGA. The CDR3 consists of 16 residues. The CDR3 region has the DNA TGTGCCAGCAGCTCCACACGTGGAAGCTCCTACAATGAGCAGTTCTTC. Its protein product is CASSSTRGSSYNEQFF.